This T cell receptor (beta chain) was sequenced in a study of T cells in Graves' hyperthyroidism and ophthalmopathy. It was RNA transcripts that yielded the amplified TCR beta CDR3 regions. During a first-round RT-PCR of the TCR CDR3, the HTBI primer set was used. MiXCR, run by TCRdb on the multiplex PCR reads, gives a single entry per CDR3 protein. Of around 100,000 distinct CDR3 sequences in the sample, 45% to 50% are singletons; the top ten hold approximately 24%. Patients between 18 and 65 years old had hyperthyroidism, newly diagnosed and lasting under 2 months. Many counts were recorded for this clonotype. This sequence was found in a man aged 35-49 years with Graves' hyperthyroidism. Sequenced: blood.

Here the CDR3 DNA reads TGTGCCAGCAGCGGCCGACTAGCAGGACAAGAGACCCAGTACTTC. As protein: CASSGRLAGQETQYF. The chain recombines TRBV11-2 with TRBJ2-5; TRBD2 agrees at 7 bases. V shed 5 bases and J 2 bases; nucleotides not matched to a gene: 8. Looked up from germline, CDR1 is SGHAT and CDR2 is FQNNGV. The CDR3 spans 15 residues. The full variable domain, its missing parts supplied by reference TRBV11-2 and TRBJ2-5, is EAGVAQSPRYKIIEKRQSVAFWCNPISGHATLYWYQQILGQGPKLLIQFQNNGVVDDSQLPKDRFSAERLKGVDSTLKIQPAKLEDSAVYLCASSGRLAGQETQYFGPGTRLLVL.